The TCR beta chain described here comes from a study of response to subunit inactivated influenza vaccine. V lost 4 bases, J lost 7 bases, and 19 bases stayed unmatched. Germline V CDR1 and CDR2: SGHAT, FQNNGV. CDR3 size: 17 residues. A remark on this clonotype: Its target is not known.

Points from the study as a whole: Seasonal influenza vaccination, on each occasion, was suggested by the authors to recruit few new T cells.

One entry per CDR3 protein, called by TCRdb with MiXCR from the RT-PCR reads. The table lists 450,000 to 600,000 distinct CDR3 sequences, 15% to 20% of them singletons. The sequenced sample was CD4+ T cells sorted from PBMCs, obtained roughly 24 months after vaccination. This receptor was taken from a man aged 50 to 75 who received an inactivated influenza vaccine. J is TRBJ2-7 and V is TRBV11-2; 7 positions match TRBD1. CDR3 residues: CASSSFRDRREAGEQYF. The CDR3 coding sequence is TGTGCCAGCAGCTCATTCAGGGACAGAAGAGAGGCTGGGGAGCAGTACTTC.